Described below is a single T cell receptor (beta chain) sequence and its context. What this receptor recognizes is not known. Base qualities are not recorded, but no much larger clone differs from it by a single base. Collaborating institutions collected whole blood in K2EDTA tubes following their own protocols. For TCRbeta analysis, collaborators shipped samples in one of three forms: frozen whole blood, isolated PBMCs, or DNA extracted from either of those sample types. The immunoSEQ Assay, a bias-controlled multiplex PCR, was used to amplify TCRbeta CDR3 regions from genomic DNA. Processing in the source paper ran as follows. The number of nucleated cells in each sample was estimated from the amplification of reference gene primers within the assay. Sequence reads were collapsed and filtered to measure the absolute abundance of every unique TCRbeta CDR3 rearrangement. For each sample, productive Simpson clonality was calculated by taking the square root of Simpson's diversity index across productive rearrangements. The source is immuneACCESS, and TCRdb retained only in-frame sequences with V and J called. Part of the clones is not carried over; for the studies checked, unresolved V genes explain less than half of this, and the remainder is unexplained. V and J calls and clone size follow that table, whereas D and trimming were derived from the DNA. The sample table lists about 81,000 clones, approximately 89% of them with a count of one. In total, the top ten clones hold about 12% of the sample.

This record comes from a study of blood T cell repertoires in COVID-19 (TCRdb year 2020). About the investigation overall: Samples covering the acute and convalescent phases of COVID-19 were provided by collaborators in the United States, Italy and Spain. The material from the prospective study consisted of cDNA or gDNA derived from T cells, B-cell-depleted T cells, or PBMCs. Deeply sampled blood TCRbeta repertoires from subjects exposed to, actively infected with, or recovered from COVID-19 were included in the dataset. The repertoires were released in a freely available public database meant as a resource for research on the immune response to SARS-CoV-2. The samples were drawn from the first 160 participants of the ongoing ImmuneRACE study and from 1,254 subjects provided by 6 global collaborators. A de-identified subject ID, COVID-19 status, age in years and sex were almost always included in the sample metadata. Where HLA class I and class II types were available, the types were taken from metadata supplied by the sample provider, not from assay-based typing.

The full study reports these points: How much clinical and demographic metadata was included differed by source and by participant, and the metadata was provided uncurated.

The source of this sequence is a man aged 70-80 years with active or convalescent COVID-19. Sequenced sample: peripheral blood.

In nucleotides, the sequence is TGTGCCAGCTCGATTAGTAGAAGCGGAACTAATGAAAAACTGTTTTTT. It is translated as CASSISRSGTNEKLFF. This receptor chain uses TRBV18 and TRBJ1-4; the D gene cannot be resolved reliably. Spanning cysteine to phenylalanine, the CDR3 consists of 16 amino acids. Here the CDR3 DNA is all that survives: 48 bases in frame from base 1. Trimming costs V 6 bases and J 1 base, and their ends lie 15 bases apart. Based on the germline V gene, the CDR1 and CDR2 sequences are KGHSH and LQKENI.